Listed here is a single TCR beta chain. Antigen specificity is unknown. The data derive from a study of cytomegalovirus exposure and HLA in healthy donors. The PCR made use of 60 Vbeta and 13 Jbeta primers. The method was immunoSEQ multiplex PCR; TCRdb's version includes in-frame clones alone and lacks a portion of them. Among about 110,000 clones listed, about 80% were seen once. The V segment lost 5 bases and the J segment 1 base; nucleotides outside the gene matches: 8. Germline-derived CDR1 and CDR2 are SGDLS and YYNGEE. The CDR3 has 18 residues. Regarding the study as a whole: Through in vitro validation, a few CMV-associated chains were shown to be specific for CMV antigens. Analyses of presence/absence relied on an assumption of roughly uniform sequencing depth across donors. Exclusion applied to some V segments, including TRBV6-2 and TRBV6-3, as they were indistinguishable. By HLA locus, TCR association rates varied in a later analysis, with DRB1 showing the most and HLA-C the fewest.

This TCR came from a woman aged 60-75 years in good health and CMV-seropositive. V gene TRBV9 combines with J gene TRBJ2-1, with 14 positions matching TRBD2. Sequences were obtained from PBMCs. The CDR3 sequence: CASSAGLAGVNSYNEQFF. The DNA for the CDR3 is TGTGCCAGCAGTGCGGGACTAGCGGGAGTTAATTCCTACAATGAGCAGTTCTTC.